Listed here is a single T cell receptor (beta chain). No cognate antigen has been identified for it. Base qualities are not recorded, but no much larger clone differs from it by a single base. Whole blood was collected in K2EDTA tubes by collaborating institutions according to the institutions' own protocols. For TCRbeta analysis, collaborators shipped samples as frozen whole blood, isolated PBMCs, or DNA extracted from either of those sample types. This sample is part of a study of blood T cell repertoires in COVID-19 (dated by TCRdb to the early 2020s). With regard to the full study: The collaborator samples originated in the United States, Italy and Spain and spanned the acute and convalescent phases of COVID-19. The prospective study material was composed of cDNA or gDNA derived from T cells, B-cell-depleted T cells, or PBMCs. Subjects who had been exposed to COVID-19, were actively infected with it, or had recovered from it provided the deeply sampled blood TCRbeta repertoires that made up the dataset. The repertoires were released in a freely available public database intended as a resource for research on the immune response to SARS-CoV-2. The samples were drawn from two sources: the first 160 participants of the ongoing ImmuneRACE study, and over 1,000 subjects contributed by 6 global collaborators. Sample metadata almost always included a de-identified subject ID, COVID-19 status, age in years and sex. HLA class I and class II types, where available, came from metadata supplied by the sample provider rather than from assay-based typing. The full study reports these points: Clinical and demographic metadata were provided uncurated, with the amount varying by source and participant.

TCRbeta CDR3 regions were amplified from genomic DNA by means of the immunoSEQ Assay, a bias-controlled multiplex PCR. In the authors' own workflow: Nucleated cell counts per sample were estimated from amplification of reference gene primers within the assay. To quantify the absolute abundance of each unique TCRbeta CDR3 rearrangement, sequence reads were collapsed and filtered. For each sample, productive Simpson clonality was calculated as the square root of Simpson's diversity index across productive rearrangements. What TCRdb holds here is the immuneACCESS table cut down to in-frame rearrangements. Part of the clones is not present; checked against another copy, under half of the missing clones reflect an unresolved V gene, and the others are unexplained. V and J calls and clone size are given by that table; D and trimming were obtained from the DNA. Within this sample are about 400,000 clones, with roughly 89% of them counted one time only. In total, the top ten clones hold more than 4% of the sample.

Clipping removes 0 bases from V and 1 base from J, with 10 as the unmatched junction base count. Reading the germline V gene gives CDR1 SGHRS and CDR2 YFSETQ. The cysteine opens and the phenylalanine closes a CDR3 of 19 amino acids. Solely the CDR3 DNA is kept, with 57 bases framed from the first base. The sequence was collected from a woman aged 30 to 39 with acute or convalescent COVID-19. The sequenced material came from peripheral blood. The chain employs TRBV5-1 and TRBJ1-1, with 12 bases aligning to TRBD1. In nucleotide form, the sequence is TGCGCCAGCAGCTTGGCCGGGGGACAGGGGGCTTTGGGGAACACTGAAGCTTTCTTT. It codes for CASSLAGGQGALGNTEAFF.